This T cell receptor beta chain was retrieved from a study of T cell repertoires in cytomegalovirus infection. Overall study: TCR beta signatures that were public indicated CMV infection and matching HLA type. Study-wide results and limits: Dominant in the ex vivo response were TCR beta clonotypes restricted by HLA-C and specific for CMV.

Via MiXCR, TCRdb re-called the reads, giving one row per CDR3 protein. The profile shows 85,000 to 130,000 distinct CDR3 sequences, around 22% of them singletons. This clonotype was counted only a few times. Its target is not known. Germline V lookup: CDR1 MNHEY, CDR2 SVGEGT. V was clipped by 6 bases and J by 2 bases; unmatched bases: 10. This CDR3 has 16 amino acids. Material for sequencing was CD8+ T cells from PBMCs. The clonotype was recovered from a human donor in good health (CMV status not recorded). Some clones in this sample may be carry-over from other donors' samples. The chain couples TRBV6-2 or TRBV6-3 to TRBJ2-1, with TRBD2 matching 7 bases. For the CDR3, the DNA is TGTGCCAGCAGCCTACGGGGGAGGGCCCCCTACAATGAGCAGTTCTTC. Residues: CASSLRGRAPYNEQFF.